These 23 T cell receptor beta chains came from one sample sequenced in a study of blood T cell repertoires in COVID-19. TCRdb's table, derived via immunoSEQ multiplex PCR, lists solely in-frame clones and lacks some. The table has roughly 130,000 clones, 90% seen once. Sequenced sample: peripheral blood. The source is a man between 60 and 75 years old with COVID-19, enrolled during active disease.

This chain connects TRBV5-1 to TRBJ1-1, with a tentative D call TRBD1 (5 bases). Germline CDR1 is SGHRS and CDR2 is YFSETQ. The V gene lost 5 bases and the J gene lost 3 bases, with 11 bases spanning the gap. This CDR3 has 13 residues. The CDR3 nucleotides are TGCGCCAGCAGAGGGGATCGGGACACTGAAGCTTTCTTT. Translating it yields CASRGDRDTEAFF.

The chain employs TRBV28 and TRBJ1-4; 8 bases align to TRBD1. This CDR3 is 15 amino acids long. The ends lost 5 bases at V and 8 bases at J; junction bases unmatched: 10. In germline, CDR1 is MDHEN, CDR2 SYDVKM. CDR3 in DNA: TGTGCCAGCAGTGTCTTGGACAGGGACGGAGAAAAACTGTTTTTT. It yields the protein CASSVLDRDGEKLFF.

This chain connects TRBV29-1 to TRBJ1-2, with TRBD1 matching 8 bases. The CDR3 spans 14 residues. Germline V gene data show CDR1 as SQVTM and CDR2 as ANQGSEA. The trim removed 4 bases at V and 4 bases at J, leaving 8 bases unmatched. This CDR3 reads CSVAGQGVGYGYTF. The CDR3 DNA reads as TGCAGCGTTGCCGGACAGGGTGTGGGCTATGGCTACACCTTC.

The V and J genes are TRBV19 and TRBJ2-2; D gene unclear. The CDR3 extends over 11 amino acids. CDR1 is LNHDA and CDR2 is SQIVND in the germline V gene (reference sequence). V shed 6 bases and J shed 6 bases, with 5 bases lying between them. In nucleotides, the CDR3 is TGTGCCAGTAGCAGGTCCGGGGAGCTGTTTTTT. Amino acids: CASSRSGELFF.

The rearrangement uses TRBV4-1 and TRBJ1-3; tentatively, D is TRBD1 (5 bases). V was cut by 2 bases and J by 1 base, with 9 bases left in between. Germline CDR1 reads MGHRA; CDR2 reads YSYEKL. This CDR3 spans 15 amino acids. The CDR3 bases are TGCGCCAGCAGCCAATCAACAGGTTCTGGAAACACCATATATTTT. Translated: CASSQSTGSGNTIYF.

This rearrangement joins TRBV2 to TRBJ2-5; D possibly corresponds to TRBD1 (6 bases). This CDR3 comprises 13 residues. The germline V gene has CDR1 SNHLY and CDR2 FYNNEI. The ends were cut back, 8 bases at V and 4 bases at J, with 14 bases in the middle. In DNA, the CDR3 is TGTGCCAGCCTACAGGGACAATCAGAGACCCAGTACTTC. Its protein product is CASLQGQSETQYF.

The genes are TRBV6-2 or TRBV6-3 and TRBJ2-1; TRBD1 matches at 10 bases. The CDR3 length is 17 residues. Germline CDR1 MNHEY, CDR2 SVGEGT. The junction had 6 bases not matched to a gene; V was cut back by 0 bases and J by 4 bases. CDR3 in amino acids: CASSYSPTGGVYNEQFF. The CDR3 DNA reads as TGTGCCAGCAGTTACTCGCCGACAGGGGGCGTTTACAATGAGCAGTTCTTC.

V is TRBV3-1 (or the pseudogene TRBV3-2) and J is TRBJ2-1; 7 nucleotides align to TRBD1. Germline V gives CDR1 LGHDT, CDR2 YNNKEL (reference sequence). Losses at the gene ends were 2 bases for V and 2 bases for J; bases not matched to a gene: 6. The CDR3 spans 16 residues. CDR3 coding DNA: TGTGCCAGCAGCCAACTTGACAGGGATCCCTACAATGAGCAGTTCTTC. Translation: CASSQLDRDPYNEQFF.

This clone occurred once. The chain couples TRBV7-2 to TRBJ2-6; weak D call: TRBD2 (6 bases). The CDR3 consists of 16 residues. V was trimmed by 5 bases and J by 0 bases, leaving 11 bases between them. CDR1 and CDR2 (germline): SGHTA, FQGNSA. The CDR3 region is CASSPRGYSGANVLTF. CDR3 coding DNA: TGTGCCAGCAGCCCGCGGGGTTACTCTGGGGCCAACGTCCTGACTTTC.

The J gene is TRBJ2-7, the V gene TRBV19, with a weak D call TRBD2 (6 bases). Germline V gives CDR1 LNHDA, CDR2 SQIVND (reference sequence). The V and J ends lost 5 bases and 0 bases respectively, with 14 bases between them. The CDR3 runs to 15 residues. The CDR3 reads CASSGGVGLSYEQYF. The CDR3 DNA sequence: TGTGCCAGTAGTGGAGGGGTCGGTCTCTCCTACGAGCAGTACTTC.

The V and J genes are TRBV5-6 and TRBJ2-3, with 11 bases identical to TRBD2. Trimming cost V 0 bases and J 2 bases; bases outside gene matches: 5. Looked up from germline, CDR1 is SGHDT and CDR2 is YYEEEE. CDR3 length: 17 residues. The CDR3 DNA is TGTGCCAGCAGCTTGGGGGCTAGCGGGAGGCTCACAGATACGCAGTATTTT. Its protein product is CASSLGASGRLTDTQYF. The whole variable domain, remainder taken from reference TRBV5-6 and TRBJ2-3, is DAGVTQSPTHLIKTRGQQVTLRCSPKSGHDTVSWYQQALGQGPQFIFQYYEEEERQRGNFPDRFSGHQFPNYSSELNVNALLLGDSALYLCASSLGASGRLTDTQYFGPGTRLTVL.

J is TRBJ1-2 and V is TRBV19; D ambiguous. The CDR3 is made up of 15 amino acids. V was trimmed by 3 bases and J by 0 bases, leaving 11 bases between them. The germline CDR1 and CDR2 sequences are LNHDA and SQIVND (reference sequence). The chain's CDR3 is CASSIAQAANYGYTF. The CDR3 region has the DNA TGTGCCAGTAGTATCGCCCAAGCCGCTAACTATGGCTACACCTTC.

The chain combines TRBV7-9 with TRBJ1-3; D remains ambiguous. V was cut by 2 bases and J by 3 bases, with 8 bases left in between. This CDR3 is built from 14 residues. From germline, CDR1 is SEHNR and CDR2 FQNEAQ (reference sequence). The CDR3 bases are TGTGCCAGCAGCTTACTTGGCTTTGGAAACACCATATATTTT. Its protein is CASSLLGFGNTIYF.

The chain joins TRBV5-1 to TRBJ2-7; a possible D gene is TRBD1 (5 bases). This CDR3 is 13 amino acids long. V was pared by 3 bases and J by 3 bases, with 10 bases between. Looked up from germline, CDR1 is SGHRS and CDR2 is YFSETQ. The CDR3 bases are TGCGCCAGCAGCTCAGACAGAAACTACGAGCAGTACTTC. This translates into CASSSDRNYEQYF.

This rearrangement joins TRBV19 to TRBJ1-2, with a possible D match to TRBD1 (5 bases). CDR3 size: 16 residues. The V gene lost 7 bases and the J gene lost 4 bases, with 22 bases spanning the gap. Germline V gives CDR1 LNHDA, CDR2 SQIVND (reference sequence). In nucleotides, the CDR3 is TGTGCCAGTAATAACATCGCGGCGGGACGAGGCTATGGCTACACCTTC. Translating gives CASNNIAAGRGYGYTF. The whole variable domain, filled in from reference TRBV19 and TRBJ1-2, reads DGGITQSPKYLFRKEGQNVTLSCEQNLNHDAMYWYRQDPGQGLRLIYYSQIVNDFQKGDIAEGYSVSREKKESFPLTVTSAQKNPTAFYLCASNNIAAGRGYGYTFGSGTRLTVV.

CDR3 coding DNA: TGTGCCACCAGTGCTACAGGGGGTGGAACTGAAGCTTTCTTT. Translated: CATSATGGGTEAFF. The genes are TRBV24-1 and TRBJ1-1, with 8 bases that match TRBD1. V was pared by 5 bases and J by 5 bases, with 6 bases of the junction left unmatched. The germline CDR1 and CDR2 sequences are KGHDR and SFDVKD. This CDR3 is 14 amino acids long.

The count of this clone is one. CDR3 nucleotides: TGTGCCAGCTCACCAACAGGAGCCGGCAATCAGCCCCAGCATTTT. Translated, it gives CASSPTGAGNQPQHF. V is TRBV18 and J is TRBJ1-5; tentatively, D is TRBD1 (5 bases). The length of the CDR3 is 15 residues. The V and J ends lost 2 bases and 2 bases respectively, with 10 bases between them. CDR1 and CDR2 (germline): KGHSH, LQKENI.

This chain joins TRBV7-9 and TRBJ1-2, with D possibly being TRBD1 (5 bases). CDR1 SEHNR and CDR2 FQNEAQ come from the germline V gene (reference sequence). The CDR3 has 15 residues. V lost 1 base and J lost 6, with 15 bases in between. CDR3 bases: TGTGCCAGCAGCTTAGGGGGCGACACGGTTGATGGCTACACCTTC. Its protein product is CASSLGGDTVDGYTF.

This clone has a count of ten or more. The chain employs TRBV27 and TRBJ2-7; 7 bases are shared with TRBD2. After removal of 6 bases from V and 3 bases from J, the junction contained 5 bases not matched to a gene. Germline lookup yields CDR1 MNHEY and CDR2 SMNVEV (reference sequence). The CDR3 runs to 13 residues. CDR3 in DNA: TGTGCCAGCAGCCCCCGGGACTACTACGAGCAGTACTTC. Its protein product is CASSPRDYYEQYF.

This chain links TRBV10-1 with TRBJ1-2, with 7 bases that match TRBD1. The CDR3 has 12 residues. CDR1 and CDR2 (germline): WNHNN, SYGVQD (reference sequence). V gave up 5 bases and J gave up 4 bases; unmatched junction bases: 1. The CDR3 DNA reads as TGCGCCAGCAGTCCAGGGGGCTATGGCTACACCTTC. It encodes CASSPGGYGYTF.

The V gene is TRBV19, the J gene TRBJ2-7; D is unresolved. The germline gives CDR1 LNHDA, CDR2 SQIVND (reference sequence). This CDR3 spans 14 amino acids. V was pared by 5 bases and J by 0 bases, with 11 bases between. The DNA for the CDR3 is TGTGCCAGTAGTCCTTACTCCCCCTCCTACGAGCAGTACTTC. It codes for CASSPYSPSYEQYF.

For the CDR3, the DNA is TGTGCCAGCAGCCCCGGGACTAGCGGGAGCGGTCTAGGAGAGACCCAGTACTTC. This gives the protein CASSPGTSGSGLGETQYF. The V call is TRBV7-2, the J call TRBJ2-5; TRBD2 matches at 14 bases. J gave up 4 bases and V 5 bases, and 12 bases lay outside the gene matches. The CDR3 extends over 18 amino acids. Germline V gene sequence: CDR1 SGHTA, CDR2 FQGNSA.

The CDR3 reads CASSPGQGGEKLFF. As DNA, the CDR3 is TGTGCCAGCAGCCCCGGACAGGGTGGTGAAAAACTGTTTTTT. J is TRBJ1-4 and V is TRBV7-9; 8 nucleotides align to TRBD1. V lost 5 bases to trimming and J lost 7 bases; unmatched junction nucleotides: 6. The V gene's germline CDR1 is SEHNR and CDR2 FQNEAQ (reference sequence). The CDR3 runs 14 residues. Filled out from reference TRBV7-9 and TRBJ1-4, the complete variable domain reads DTGVSQNPRHKITKRGQNVTFRCDPISEHNRLYWYRQTLGQGPEFLTYFQNEAQLEKSRLLSDRFSAERPKGSFSTLEIQRTEQGDSAMYLCASSPGQGGEKLFFGSGTQLSVL.